This is a list of T cell receptor beta chains from one sample in a study of control samples from healthy donors and cancer patients. Generated by immunoSEQ multiplex PCR, the TCRdb table keeps only in-frame clones and is missing some. The data hold about 180,000 clones, with almost 90% observed a single time. Specimen: blood. These receptor sequences come from a woman in her 50s in good health. The CDR3 runs from the conserved cysteine through the conserved F or W. The order of the fields is V gene, clone size, D gene, J gene, CDR3 protein, CDR3 DNA. The D gene is left open where the match is weak. Some rows mark clone size as missing; the rest say once, few, many or name a class of expanded clone.

v_gene: TRBV27; abundance: NA; d_gene: NA; j_gene: TRBJ1-5; CDR3aa: CASSHHAESNQPQHF; CDR3nt: TGTGCCAGCAGTCATCATGCAGAAAGCAATCAGCCCCAGCATTTT
v_gene: TRBV5-4; abundance: NA; d_gene: TRBD1; j_gene: TRBJ1-1; CDR3aa: CASSFTGDTEAFF; CDR3nt: TGTGCCAGCAGCTTCACAGGGGACACTGAAGCTTTCTTT
v_gene: TRBV9; abundance: NA; d_gene: TRBD2; j_gene: TRBJ2-1; CDR3aa: CASNPRPGGPGEQFF; CDR3nt: TGTGCCAGCAACCCTCGACCGGGAGGGCCCGGTGAGCAGTTCTTC
v_gene: TRBV27; abundance: NA; d_gene: NA; j_gene: TRBJ2-1; CDR3aa: CASSRPYGDEQFF; CDR3nt: TGTGCCAGCAGTAGACCCTACGGGGATGAGCAGTTCTTC
v_gene: TRBV27; abundance: NA; d_gene: NA; j_gene: TRBJ2-7; CDR3aa: CASSLLGKRYEQYF; CDR3nt: TGTGCCAGCAGTTTACTAGGGAAGCGATACGAGCAGTACTTC
v_gene: TRBV13; abundance: NA; d_gene: NA; j_gene: TRBJ1-2; CDR3aa: CASSPRGGLGYTF; CDR3nt: TGTGCCAGCAGCCCAAGGGGGGGCCTTGGCTACACCTTC
v_gene: TRBV5-4; abundance: NA; d_gene: NA; j_gene: TRBJ1-2; CDR3aa: CASTGGGTTALYGYTF; CDR3nt: TGTGCCAGCACCGGCGGAGGGACCACAGCCCTCTATGGCTACACCTTC
v_gene: TRBV12-1; abundance: once; d_gene: NA; j_gene: TRBJ2-5; CDR3aa: CASSSLGQRATRETQYF; CDR3nt: TGTGCCAGCAGCTCCTTGGGCCAGCGGGCGACACGGGAGACCCAGTACTTC
v_gene: TRBV19; abundance: NA; d_gene: NA; j_gene: TRBJ1-5; CDR3aa: CASTQTGYNQPQHF; CDR3nt: TGTGCCAGTACCCAGACAGGTTACAATCAGCCCCAGCATTTT
v_gene: TRBV11-2; abundance: once; d_gene: NA; j_gene: TRBJ2-7; CDR3aa: CASSLEGPKQYF; CDR3nt: TGTGCCAGCAGCTTAGAGGGTCCGAAGCAGTACTTC
v_gene: TRBV5-1; abundance: NA; d_gene: NA; j_gene: TRBJ2-2; CDR3aa: CASSLEGEWTGELFF; CDR3nt: TGCGCCAGCAGCTTGGAAGGGGAATGGACCGGGGAGCTGTTTTTT
v_gene: TRBV12-5; abundance: NA; d_gene: NA; j_gene: TRBJ2-6; CDR3aa: CASGLPTAGANVLTF; CDR3nt: TGTGCTAGTGGTTTGCCCACGGCCGGGGCCAACGTCCTGACTTTC
v_gene: TRBV19; abundance: NA; d_gene: TRBD1; j_gene: TRBJ2-3; CDR3aa: CASSSRDRGITDTQYF; CDR3nt: TGTGCCAGTAGTAGCCGGGACAGGGGGATCACAGATACGCAGTATTTT
v_gene: TRBV5-5; abundance: NA; d_gene: TRBD2; j_gene: TRBJ2-4; CDR3aa: CASSSGPLAGDLAKNIQYF; CDR3nt: TGTGCCAGCAGCTCAGGACCCCTAGCGGGAGATCTGGCCAAAAACATTCAGTACTTC
v_gene: TRBV23-1; abundance: NA; d_gene: NA; j_gene: TRBJ2-7; CDR3aa: CASSQSSPWKKQYF; CDR3nt: TGCGCCAGCAGTCAATCATCGCCTTGGAAAAAGCAGTACTTC